This T cell receptor beta chain was retrieved from a study of T and B cells in COVID-19 patients (dated by TCRdb to 2020 to 2022). Context from the whole study: In this study, adaptive immunity was profiled in COVID-19 patients who either had active infection or had recovered, using TRB and IGH repertoire sequencing of peripheral blood. A recovered cohort included 19 patients who provided roughly 20 samples, and most of these patients had mild to moderate COVID-19 treated on an outpatient basis. The recovered cohort had a median age of roughly 35 years, compared with approximately 70 years in the active-infection cohort. Critical illness requiring mechanical ventilation or ECMO was present in most of the roughly 20 patients in the active-infection cohort. Of the approximately 22 patients in the active-infection cohort, 15 to 19 had comorbidities associated with unfavorable COVID-19 outcome. Over 7 million TCR sequences were analysed from a TCR and BCR sequence repository that comprised some 37 patients and roughly 73 time points. A couple of patients were in both the active and recovered cohorts because samples existed from active disease and from after recovery. For the repertoire analyses, the comparison was an age-matched reference group of roughly 37 healthy donors who were negative for COVID-19 antibodies. As many as 9 follow-up blood samples were taken per patient, and some of the samples covered different disease stages within the same individual.

The CDR3 runs 15 residues from the cysteine to the phenylalanine. Only CDR3 DNA is held: 45 bases, read in frame from base 1. From the germline V gene (reference sequence), CDR1 is MNHEY and CDR2 is SMNVEV. V trim: 5 bases; J trim: 5 bases; unmatched bases: 12. Remarks on this clonotype: There is no known antigen for this receptor. Base qualities are missing; no much larger clone stands one base away.

Genomic DNA extracted from blood was used in amounts of 250-500 ng for amplification of TRB repertoires. This sample was sequenced with an Illumina MiSeq. TRB rearrangements were amplified by multiplex PCR with BIOMED2 TRB-A/B primer pools. Illumina-compatible adapters and 7-nucleotide sample barcodes were added to the amplicons in two consecutive PCRs. Phusion HS II polymerase was used for all library PCRs. The amplicons were purified from gel with the NucleoSpin Gel and PCR Clean-up kit, measured on Qubit, and combined at 4 nM. Amplicon pool quality was checked on an Agilent 2100 Bioanalyzer before Illumina next-generation sequencing. Under the source paper's analysis protocol: Annotation of TRB rearrangements was performed with MiXCR 3.0.8 using the default MiXCR reference library. Non-productive reads and sequences with fewer than 2 reads were excluded, and each unique CDR3 nucleotide sequence counted as one clone. Clonality, diversity, richness and V-J gene usage were calculated in R 3.5.1. TCR clustering by CDR3 similarity used GLIPH2, with generation probabilities calculated by OLGA. Only GLIPH2 clusters with at least four unique TCR clonotypes present in at least three individuals were retained. The public sequencing data were trimmed at Q25 with fastp and processed into clonotypes with MiXCR by TCRdb, which kept only in-frame beta chains. Rows with one shared CDR3 protein collapse into an entry with the most common genes and DNA. The V and J calls were not made by the authors but by TCRdb's processing. The table for this sample lists 14,000 to 15,000 distinct CDR3 sequences; about 26% of them were counted only once. The ten largest clones add up to 1.2% of the sample.

What the research found in general, with its limitations: A total of 2,000 to 2,500 exclusive TCR clusters, including under 40 low-pGen clusters, were found in the recovered cohort. The cohort was considered too small for HLA contributions to COVID-19 susceptibility or severity to be assessed. TRB repertoires were highly clonal in active COVID-19, whereas diversity and richness at recovery rose above healthy donor levels. The reported TCR clusters were said to need prospective validation before any clinical use. Specific T cell subsets (CD4+/Treg/CD8+) and sorted SARS-CoV-2-responsive or tetramer+ T cells had not yet been sequenced, and these experiments were ongoing. In patients with COVID-19, the usage of TRBV/TRBJ genes was reported to be strongly skewed. Few blood samples were available from mildly ill patients while symptoms were present or from severe cases at early time points.

This clonotype originated in a human donor who had recovered from COVID-19. Recombination linked TRBV27 to TRBJ2-7, with 7 bases matching TRBD1. Sequencing was carried out using blood. The CDR3 is CASSPDPQGKDEQYF. DNA sequence: TGTGCCAGCAGTCCAGACCCACAGGGGAAAGACGAGCAGTACTTC.